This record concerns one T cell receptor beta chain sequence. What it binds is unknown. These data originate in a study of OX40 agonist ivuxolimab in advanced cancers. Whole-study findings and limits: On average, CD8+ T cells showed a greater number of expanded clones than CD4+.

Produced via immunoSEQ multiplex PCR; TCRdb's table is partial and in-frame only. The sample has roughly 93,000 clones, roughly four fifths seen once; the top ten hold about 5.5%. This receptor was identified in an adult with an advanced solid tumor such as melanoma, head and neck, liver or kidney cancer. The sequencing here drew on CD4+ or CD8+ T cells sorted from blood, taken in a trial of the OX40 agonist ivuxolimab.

CDR3 in DNA: TGTGCCAGCTCCCCAGACAGAAGCTCCTACAATGAGCAGTTCTTC. Its protein is CASSPDRSSYNEQFF. V usage is TRBV18 and J usage is TRBJ2-1, with a tentative D call TRBD1 (5 bases). The germline V gene encodes CDR1 KGHSH and CDR2 LQKENI. The CDR3 is made up of 15 amino acids. Deletions cut 6 bases from V and 0 bases from J, with 12 bases between.